This T cell receptor (beta chain) was sequenced in a study of T-cell memory formation after mild COVID-19. Study information: TCR clusters were mostly confined to one donor each.

This clonotype was counted only a few times. CDR3 length: 16 residues. The V gene end was trimmed by 1 base and the J gene end by 2 bases; junction bases not matched to a gene: 7. The V gene's germline CDR1 is MGHRA and CDR2 YSYEKL. TCRdb recomputed calls from the 5' RACE reads with MiXCR, one row per CDR3 protein. The repertoire includes approximately 150,000 distinct CDR3 sequences, 10% to 15% of them detected once, and 2.5% to 3.5% sits in the top ten. The sequence was collected from a man aged 18 to 29 who had mild COVID-19 (a few samples of this study predate the infection). Cell type and time point are not known. This rearrangement joins TRBV4-1 to TRBJ1-2; 7 bases fit TRBD1. The sequenced sample was PBMCs or a T cell subset sorted from them (not recorded which). The CDR3 nucleotides read TGCGCCAGCAGCCAAGCCATGGGAGGGGGCAACTATGGCTACACCTTC. Translated: CASSQAMGGGNYGYTF.